Following are 9 T cell receptor beta chains from one sample sequenced in a study of immune evolution from preneoplasia to lung adenocarcinoma. Assay used: immunoSEQ multiplex PCR; TCRdb lists only in-frame clones, some missing. The repertoire holds approximately 6,500 clones, with 80% as singletons. Sequences were obtained from FFPE minimally invasive lung adenocarcinoma tissue. The source is a person aged 45 to 69 with lung adenocarcinoma.

This sequence joins TRBV4-2 and TRBJ2-1, with D possibly matching TRBD1 (6 bases). V shed 1 base and J shed 0 bases, with 7 bases lying between them. Germline CDR1 is LGHNA and CDR2 is YNFKEQ. This CDR3 is 15 amino acids long. DNA of the CDR3: TGTGCCAGCAGCCAAGCGGACAGCTCCTACAATGAGCAGTTCTTC. Protein sequence: CASSQADSSYNEQFF.

The chain uses TRBV5-1 and TRBJ2-1, with D uncertain. Germline-derived CDR1 and CDR2 are SGHRS and YFSETQ. V was pared by 0 bases and J by 6 bases, with 7 bases between. This CDR3 comprises 13 residues. The CDR3 region has the DNA TGCGCCAGCAGCTTGGATTCGGGCAATGAGCAGTTCTTC. Translating gives CASSLDSGNEQFF.

The V call is TRBV6-5, the J call TRBJ2-5; a possible D gene is TRBD2 (6 bases). Trimming took off 2 bases at V and 2 bases at J, with 9 bases between the two ends. The CDR3 length is 14 residues. In germline, CDR1 is MNHEY, CDR2 SVGAGI. For the CDR3, the DNA is TGTGCCAGCAGTTACGGCGGGGAACAAGAGACCCAGTACTTC. The encoded protein is CASSYGGEQETQYF.

This chain connects TRBV9 to TRBJ2-3; the D is unclear. CDR1 SGDLS and CDR2 YYNGEE come from the germline V gene. V lost 4 bases, J lost 0 bases, and 9 bases lay in between. This CDR3 region has 14 residues. CDR3 protein: CASSLDVSTDTQYF. The CDR3 nucleotides are TGTGCCAGCAGCCTGGACGTAAGCACAGATACGCAGTATTTT. Full variable domain (outside the CDR3, taken from reference TRBV9 and TRBJ2-3): DSGVTQTPKHLITATGQRVTLRCSPRSGDLSVYWYQQSLDQGLQFLIQYYNGEERAKGNILERFSAQQFPDLHSELNLSSLELGDSALYFCASSLDVSTDTQYFGPGTRLTVL.

A single count supports this clone. This sequence joins TRBV7-2 and TRBJ1-2; TRBD1 aligns across 9 bases. This CDR3 contains 15 residues. Germline-derived CDR1 and CDR2 are SGHTA and FQGNSA. With V trimmed by 5 bases and J by 5 bases, 9 bases remained unmatched. The CDR3 sequence: CASSATSGQGYGYTF. CDR3 DNA sequence: TGTGCCAGCAGCGCTACTTCGGGACAGGGATATGGCTACACCTTC.

The chain combines TRBV19 with TRBJ2-6; perhaps TRBD1 as D (5 bases). This CDR3 is 15 amino acids long. V lost 3 bases, J lost 1 base, and 7 bases lay in between. Germline V CDR1 and CDR2: LNHDA, SQIVND (reference sequence). In nucleotides, the CDR3 is TGTGCCAGTAGTATGTCAGGGTCTGGGGCCAACGTCCTGACTTTC. Protein product: CASSMSGSGANVLTF.

This clone was detected only a few times. The chain combines TRBV2 with TRBJ1-4, with 7 bases fitting TRBD1. The germline V gene encodes CDR1 SNHLY and CDR2 FYNNEI. The trim removed 8 bases at V and 8 bases at J, leaving 14 bases unmatched. This CDR3 has 15 amino acids. This chain's CDR3 is CASRIQGLVGEKLFF. Written as DNA, the CDR3 is TGTGCCAGCCGAATACAGGGGCTTGTGGGGGAAAAACTGTTTTTT.

V usage is TRBV4-2 and J usage is TRBJ1-3; TRBD1 matches at 7 bases. CDR1 is LGHNA and CDR2 is YNFKEQ in the germline V gene. The CDR3 has 13 amino acids. V was pared by 0 bases and J by 13 bases, with 6 bases of the junction left unmatched. Here the CDR3 reads CASSQEGRGRIYF. CDR3 nucleotide sequence: TGTGCCAGCAGCCAAGAGGGCAGGGGGAGAATATATTTT.

The chain combines TRBV2 with TRBJ2-7; either TRBD1 or TRBD2 may fit D (6 bases each). Per germline, CDR1 SNHLY and CDR2 FYNNEI. The CDR3 sequence is 12 residues long. The ends were cut back, 8 bases at V and 5 bases at J, with 13 bases in the middle. The CDR3 bases are TGTGCCAGCTCAGAAGGGGGGAACGAGCAGTACTTC. Protein product: CASSEGGNEQYF.